A selection of T cell receptor beta chains follows, all from one sample in a study of CD8+ T cells in alopecia areata. Profiled with immunoSEQ multiplex PCR; TCRdb holds only in-frame clones, not every one. Of roughly 210,000 clones listed, approximately 40% were seen once; the top ten hold around 3%. The sample in question was CD4+ T cells sorted from blood, obtained between weeks 36 and 40, from a patient treated with tofacitinib. These receptors were obtained from a human donor with alopecia areata. CDR3s leave out the opening cysteine and the closing phenylalanine or tryptophan. Each record gives: V gene, CDR3 protein.

>TRBV18
ASSPPVGSYNEQF
>TRBV29-1
SVVRGEQY
>TRBV7-2
ASSSALALYGYT
>TRBV7-2
ASSLVAGAYEQY
>TRBV12-5
ASGLGLGQPQH
>TRBV4-3
ASSRTGTAGYEQY
>TRBV30
AWSVRRSTDTQY
>TRBV29-1
SPGRGSVTHNHILSTGELF
>TRBV25-1
ASSVTNEQF
>TRBV29-1
SAIAQAYEQY
>TRBV7-2
ASSLRDLRTEAF
>TRBV7-2
ASSADGLSGNTIY
>TRBV4-3
ASSQVMGVNTEAF
>TRBV4-2
ASSLHAGAKDGYT
>TRBV25-1
ASREGAYLAGELF
>TRBV6-6
ASRLDSQAYEQY
>TRBV7-3
ASSLRGGETQY
>TRBV5-1
ASSLAGGPYEQY